This T cell receptor (beta chain) came from a study of CD8 T cells in ankylosing spondylitis. Study-wide results and limits: It was reported that disease-linked clones were significantly enriched in matched ankylosing spondylitis synovial fluid. Ankylosing spondylitis blood seemed to carry a telltale TCR beta motif made of under ten highly homologous variants. Peripheral blood held disease-linked clones only at relatively low frequency, and these were CD8+.

CDR1 and CDR2 (germline): SGHDT, YYEEEE. The CDR3 spans 18 residues. The trim removed 4 bases at V and 5 bases at J, leaving 19 bases unmatched. As regards this clonotype: As yet, its antigen is unknown.

Quantitative barcoded 5'-RACE was used to prepare TCR beta libraries. TCRdb re-derived calls from the 5' RACE reads in MiXCR, one entry per CDR3 protein. This table holds roughly 130,000 distinct CDR3 sequences, around 15% found once. This clonotype was obtained from a female donor with ankylosing spondylitis or in good health (not recorded which). The chain couples TRBV5-6 to TRBJ2-7, with 9 nucleotides matching TRBD1. What was sequenced was blood, either unsorted or a sorted T cell fraction (not recorded which). The CDR3 sequence: CASSPGPPWDRDSDEQYF. Written as DNA, the CDR3 is TGTGCCAGCAGCCCAGGGCCCCCCTGGGACAGGGATTCGGACGAGCAGTACTTC.